Here is one TCR beta chain with its context. What this receptor recognizes is not known. No base quality information exists; no much larger clone differs at one position. The data were obtained in a study of blood T cell repertoires in COVID-19 (dated by TCRdb to about 2020). Looking at the study overall: Collaborator samples came from the United States, Italy and Spain and covered acute and convalescent phases of COVID-19. The material from the prospective study consisted of cDNA or gDNA derived from T cells, B-cell-depleted T cells, or PBMCs. Subjects who had been exposed to COVID-19, were actively infected with it, or had recovered from it provided the deeply sampled blood TCRbeta repertoires that made up the dataset. The repertoires were made available in a free public database intended to serve as a resource for research on the immune response to SARS-CoV-2. The samples were drawn from the first 160 participants of the ongoing ImmuneRACE study and from roughly 1,300 subjects provided by 6 global collaborators. Sample metadata almost always included a de-identified subject ID, COVID-19 status, age in years and sex. Where HLA class I and class II types were available, the types were taken from metadata supplied by the sample provider, not from assay-based typing. General study outcomes and caveats: How much clinical and demographic metadata was included differed by source and by participant, and the metadata was provided uncurated.

The immunoSEQ Assay, a bias-controlled multiplex PCR, was used to amplify TCRbeta CDR3 regions from genomic DNA. In the original analysis: The number of nucleated cells in each sample was estimated from the amplification of reference gene primers within the assay. To quantify the absolute abundance of each unique TCRbeta CDR3 rearrangement, sequence reads were collapsed and filtered. For each sample, productive Simpson clonality was calculated as the square root of Simpson's diversity index over productive rearrangements. TCRdb obtained this table from immuneACCESS and retained in-frame rearrangements with V and J assigned. These tables miss some clones; where compared with another copy, unresolved V genes account for less than half of the shortfall, and the remainder is unexplained. That table supplies the V and J calls and clone size; D and trimming were determined from the DNA. The sample table lists approximately 150,000 clones, 75% to 90% of them with a count of one. The top ten clonotypes cover about 4% of the sample.

Collaborating institutions collected whole blood in K2EDTA tubes following their own protocols. For TCRbeta analysis, collaborator samples were shipped as frozen whole blood, as isolated PBMCs, or as DNA extracted from either sample type. The sequence came from an older woman with active or convalescent COVID-19. Sample: peripheral blood.

The DNA is TGTGCCATCAGCGTGGGACAGGATTCCTCCTACGAGCAGTACTTC. This sequence encodes CAISVGQDSSYEQYF. The sequence is built from TRBV10-3 and TRBJ2-7; TRBD1 matches 8 bases in the middle. As encoded in the germline V gene, CDR1 is ENHRY while CDR2 is SYGVKD. V ends up 6 bases short and J 0 bases short, with an unmatched junction base count of 7. The CDR3 has 15 amino acids, counting the end cysteine and phenylalanine. The DNA shown is the 45-base CDR3, in frame from base 1.